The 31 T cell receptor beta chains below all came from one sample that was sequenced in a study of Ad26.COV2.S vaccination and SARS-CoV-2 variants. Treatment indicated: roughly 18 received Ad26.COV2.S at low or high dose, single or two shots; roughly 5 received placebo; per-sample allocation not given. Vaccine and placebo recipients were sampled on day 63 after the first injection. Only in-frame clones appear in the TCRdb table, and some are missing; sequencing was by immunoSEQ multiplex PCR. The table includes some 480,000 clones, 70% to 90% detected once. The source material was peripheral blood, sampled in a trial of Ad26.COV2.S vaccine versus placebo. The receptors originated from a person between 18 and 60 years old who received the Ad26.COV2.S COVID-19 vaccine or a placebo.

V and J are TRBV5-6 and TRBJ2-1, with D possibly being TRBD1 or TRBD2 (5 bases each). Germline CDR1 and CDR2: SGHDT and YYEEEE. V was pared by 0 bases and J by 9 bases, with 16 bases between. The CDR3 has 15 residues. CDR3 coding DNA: TGTGCCAGCAGCTTGGAAGGCACAGGAGGTCGTGAGCAGTTCTTC. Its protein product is CASSLEGTGGREQFF.

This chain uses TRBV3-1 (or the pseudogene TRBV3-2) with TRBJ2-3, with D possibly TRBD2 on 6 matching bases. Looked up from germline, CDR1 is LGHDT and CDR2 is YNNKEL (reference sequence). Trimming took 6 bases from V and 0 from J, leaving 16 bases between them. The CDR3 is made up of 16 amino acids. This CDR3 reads CASRAGTSSSTDTQYF. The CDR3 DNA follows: TGTGCCAGCAGAGCCGGGACTTCGTCTAGCACAGATACGCAGTATTTT.

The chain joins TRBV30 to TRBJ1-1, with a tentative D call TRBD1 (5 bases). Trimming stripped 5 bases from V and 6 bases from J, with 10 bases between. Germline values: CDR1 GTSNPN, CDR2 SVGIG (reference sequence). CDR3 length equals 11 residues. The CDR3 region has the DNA TGTGCCTGGGGGACCCTGGCTGAAGCTTTCTTT. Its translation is CAWGTLAEAFF.

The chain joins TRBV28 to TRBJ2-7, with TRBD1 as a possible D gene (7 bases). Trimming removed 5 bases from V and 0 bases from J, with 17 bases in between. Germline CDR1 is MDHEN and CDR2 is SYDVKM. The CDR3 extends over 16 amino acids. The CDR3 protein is CASSGPRGAYSYEQYF. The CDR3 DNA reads TGTGCCAGCAGTGGACCCAGGGGGGCCTACTCCTACGAGCAGTACTTC.

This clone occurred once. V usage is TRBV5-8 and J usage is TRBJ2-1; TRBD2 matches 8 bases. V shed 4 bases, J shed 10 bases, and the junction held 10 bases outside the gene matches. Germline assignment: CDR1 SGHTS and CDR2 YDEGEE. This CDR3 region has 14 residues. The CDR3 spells CASSVGVGGGEQFF. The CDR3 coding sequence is TGTGCCAGCAGCGTTGGGGTCGGGGGGGGAGAGCAGTTCTTC.

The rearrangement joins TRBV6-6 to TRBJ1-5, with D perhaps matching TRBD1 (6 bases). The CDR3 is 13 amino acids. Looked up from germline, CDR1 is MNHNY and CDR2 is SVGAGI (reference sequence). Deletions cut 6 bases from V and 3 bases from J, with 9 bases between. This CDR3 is CASRQGNNQPQHF. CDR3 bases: TGTGCCAGCAGGCAGGGGAACAATCAGCCCCAGCATTTT.

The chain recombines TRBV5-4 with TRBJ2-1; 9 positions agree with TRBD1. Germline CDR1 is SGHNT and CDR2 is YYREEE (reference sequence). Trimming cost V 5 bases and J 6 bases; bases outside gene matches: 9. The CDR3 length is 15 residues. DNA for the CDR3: TGTGCCAGCAGTTCGCCGGGACAGGGCTCCAATGAGCAGTTCTTC. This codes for CASSSPGQGSNEQFF.

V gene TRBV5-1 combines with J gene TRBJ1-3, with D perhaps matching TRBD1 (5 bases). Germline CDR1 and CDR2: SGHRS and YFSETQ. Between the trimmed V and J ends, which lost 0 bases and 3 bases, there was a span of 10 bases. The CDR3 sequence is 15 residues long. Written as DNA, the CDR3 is TGCGCCAGCAGCTTGGTCCAGGGCAGTGGAAACACCATATATTTT. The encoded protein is CASSLVQGSGNTIYF.

This chain's CDR3 is CASRRGGIGHEQYF. The DNA of the CDR3 is TGTGCCAGCCGGAGGGGAGGGATCGGCCACGAGCAGTACTTC. The rearrangement links TRBV28 to TRBJ2-7, with TRBD2 identical over 7 bases. Germline V lookup: CDR1 MDHEN, CDR2 SYDVKM. V lost 8 bases, J lost 5 bases, and 12 bases stayed unmatched. The CDR3 is made up of 14 amino acids.

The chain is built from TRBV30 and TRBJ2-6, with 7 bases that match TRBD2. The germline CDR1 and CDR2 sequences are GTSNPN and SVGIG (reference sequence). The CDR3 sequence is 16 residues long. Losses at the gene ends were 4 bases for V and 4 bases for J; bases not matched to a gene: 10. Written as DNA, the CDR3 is TGTGCCTGGATCGACTTGGGGGAGGGAGGGGCCAACGTCCTGACTTTC. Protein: CAWIDLGEGGANVLTF.

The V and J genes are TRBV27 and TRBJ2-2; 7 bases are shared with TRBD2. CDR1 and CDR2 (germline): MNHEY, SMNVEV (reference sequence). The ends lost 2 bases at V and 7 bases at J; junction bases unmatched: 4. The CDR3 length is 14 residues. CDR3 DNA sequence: TGTGCCAGCAGTTTAAGGATAGCGGGCGGGGAGCTGTTTTTT. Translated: CASSLRIAGGELFF.

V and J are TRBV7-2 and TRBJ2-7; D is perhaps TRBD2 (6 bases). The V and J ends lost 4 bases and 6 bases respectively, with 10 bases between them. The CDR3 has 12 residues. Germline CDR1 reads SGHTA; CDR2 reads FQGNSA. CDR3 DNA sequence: TGTGCCAGCAGCTCGTGGGGAGGCGAGCAGTACTTC. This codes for CASSSWGGEQYF.

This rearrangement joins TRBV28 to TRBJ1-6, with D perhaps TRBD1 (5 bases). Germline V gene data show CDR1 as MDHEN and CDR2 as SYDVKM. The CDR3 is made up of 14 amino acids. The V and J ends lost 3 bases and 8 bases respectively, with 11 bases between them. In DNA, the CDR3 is TGTGCCAGCAGTTTGGACACCAATTATTCACCCCTCCACTTT. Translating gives CASSLDTNYSPLHF.

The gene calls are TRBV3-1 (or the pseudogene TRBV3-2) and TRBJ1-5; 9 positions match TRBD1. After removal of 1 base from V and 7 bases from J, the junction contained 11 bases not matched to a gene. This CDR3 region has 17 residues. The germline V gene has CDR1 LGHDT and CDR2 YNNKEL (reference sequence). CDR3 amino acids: CASSQAGPGQGHQPQHF. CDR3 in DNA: TGTGCCAGCAGCCAAGCTGGCCCGGGACAGGGACACCAGCCCCAGCATTTT.

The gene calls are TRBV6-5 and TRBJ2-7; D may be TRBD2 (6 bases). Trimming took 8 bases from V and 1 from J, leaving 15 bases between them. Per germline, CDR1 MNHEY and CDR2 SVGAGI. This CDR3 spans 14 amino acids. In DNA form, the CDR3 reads TGTGCCAGCTCTTTGGCCGGGGGTTCCTACGAGCAGTACTTC. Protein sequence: CASSLAGGSYEQYF.

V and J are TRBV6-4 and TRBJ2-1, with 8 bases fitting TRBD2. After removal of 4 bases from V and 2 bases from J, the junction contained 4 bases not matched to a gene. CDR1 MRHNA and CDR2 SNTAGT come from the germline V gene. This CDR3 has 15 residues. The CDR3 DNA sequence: TGTGCCAGCAGTGTTGAGACTAGCGCCTACAATGAGCAGTTCTTC. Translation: CASSVETSAYNEQFF.

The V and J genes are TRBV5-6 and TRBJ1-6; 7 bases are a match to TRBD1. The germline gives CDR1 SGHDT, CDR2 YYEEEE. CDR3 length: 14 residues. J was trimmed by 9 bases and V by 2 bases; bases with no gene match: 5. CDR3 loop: CASSLRDRISPLHF. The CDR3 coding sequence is TGTGCCAGCAGCTTACGGGACAGAATTTCACCCCTCCACTTT.

The CDR3 coding sequence is TGTGCCAGCAGTTTTTCCAGGGGATATTCACCCCTCCACTTT. The encoded protein is CASSFSRGYSPLHF. The chain couples TRBV28 to TRBJ1-6, with D tentatively TRBD1 (6 bases). CDR1 MDHEN and CDR2 SYDVKM come from the germline V gene. The CDR3 spans 14 residues. Trimming took off 3 bases at V and 8 bases at J, with 11 bases between the two ends.

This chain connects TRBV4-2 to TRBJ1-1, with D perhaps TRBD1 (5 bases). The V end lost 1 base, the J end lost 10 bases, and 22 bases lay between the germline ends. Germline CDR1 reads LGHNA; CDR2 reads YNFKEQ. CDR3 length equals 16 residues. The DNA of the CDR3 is TGTGCCAGCAGCCAAGCACGGGGACTAAGGGTTGAGGGAGCTTTCTTT. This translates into CASSQARGLRVEGAFF.

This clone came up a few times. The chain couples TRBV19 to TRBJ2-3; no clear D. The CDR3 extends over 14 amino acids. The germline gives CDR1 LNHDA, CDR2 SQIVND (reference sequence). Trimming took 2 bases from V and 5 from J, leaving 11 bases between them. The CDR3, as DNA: TGTGCCAGTAGTATAATAGGGTTGGTAGATACGCAGTATTTT. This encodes CASSIIGLVDTQYF. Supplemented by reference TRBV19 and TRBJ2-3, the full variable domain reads DGGITQSPKYLFRKEGQNVTLSCEQNLNHDAMYWYRQDPGQGLRLIYYSQIVNDFQKGDIAEGYSVSREKKESFPLTVTSAQKNPTAFYLCASSIIGLVDTQYFGPGTRLTVL.

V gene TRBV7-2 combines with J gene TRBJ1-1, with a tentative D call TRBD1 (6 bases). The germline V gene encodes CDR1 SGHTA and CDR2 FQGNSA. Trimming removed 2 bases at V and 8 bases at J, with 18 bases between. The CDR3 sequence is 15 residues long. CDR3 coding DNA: TGTGCCAGCAGCTTAAGCGCTCGGCAGGGGAACGAAGCTTTCTTT. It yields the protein CASSLSARQGNEAFF.

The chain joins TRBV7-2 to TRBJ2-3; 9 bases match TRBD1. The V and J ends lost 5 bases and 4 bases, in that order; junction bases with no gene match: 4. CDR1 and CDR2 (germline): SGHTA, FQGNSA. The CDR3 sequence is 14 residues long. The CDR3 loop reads CASSRDREADTQYF. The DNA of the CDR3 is TGTGCCAGCAGCCGGGACAGGGAGGCAGATACGCAGTATTTT.

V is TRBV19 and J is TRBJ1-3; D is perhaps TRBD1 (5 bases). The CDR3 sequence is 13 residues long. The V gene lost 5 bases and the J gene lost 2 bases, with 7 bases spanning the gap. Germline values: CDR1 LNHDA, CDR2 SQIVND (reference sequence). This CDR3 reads CASSWGPGNTIYF. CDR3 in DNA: TGTGCCAGTAGTTGGGGCCCTGGAAACACCATATATTTT.

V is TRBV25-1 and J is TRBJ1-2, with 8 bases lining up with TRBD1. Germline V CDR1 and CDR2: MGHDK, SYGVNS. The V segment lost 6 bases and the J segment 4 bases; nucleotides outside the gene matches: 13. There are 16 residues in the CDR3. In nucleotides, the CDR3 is TGTGCCAGCAGATCCGGACAGGGCCAGTGGATCTATGGCTACACCTTC. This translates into CASRSGQGQWIYGYTF.

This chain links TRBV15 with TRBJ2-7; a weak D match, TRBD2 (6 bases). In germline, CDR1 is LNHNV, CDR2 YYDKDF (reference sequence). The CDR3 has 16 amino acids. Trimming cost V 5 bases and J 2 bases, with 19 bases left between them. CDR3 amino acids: CATSGPPPWGAYEQYF. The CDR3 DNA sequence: TGTGCCACCAGCGGACCCCCCCCGTGGGGGGCCTACGAGCAGTACTTC.

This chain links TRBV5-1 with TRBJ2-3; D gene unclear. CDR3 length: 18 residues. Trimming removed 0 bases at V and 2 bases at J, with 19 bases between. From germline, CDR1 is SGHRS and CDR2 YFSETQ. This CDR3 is CASSLAASPGTFTDTQYF. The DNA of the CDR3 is TGCGCCAGCAGCTTGGCCGCGAGCCCAGGCACCTTCACAGATACGCAGTATTTT.

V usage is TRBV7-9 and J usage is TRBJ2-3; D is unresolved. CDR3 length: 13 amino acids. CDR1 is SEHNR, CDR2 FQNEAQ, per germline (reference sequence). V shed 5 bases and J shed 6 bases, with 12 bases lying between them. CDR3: CASSLRRGDTQYF. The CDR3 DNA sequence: TGTGCCAGCAGCCTACGCCGTGGGGATACGCAGTATTTT.

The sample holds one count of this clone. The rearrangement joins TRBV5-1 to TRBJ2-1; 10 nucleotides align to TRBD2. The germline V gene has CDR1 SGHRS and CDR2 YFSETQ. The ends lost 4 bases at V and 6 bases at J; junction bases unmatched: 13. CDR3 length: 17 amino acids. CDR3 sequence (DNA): TGCGCCAGCAGCCCGACCGAGGGACTAGCGCGCCGCAATGAGCAGTTCTTC. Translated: CASSPTEGLARRNEQFF. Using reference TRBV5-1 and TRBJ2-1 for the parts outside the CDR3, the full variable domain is KAGVTQTPRYLIKTRGQQVTLSCSPISGHRSVSWYQQTPGQGLQFLFEYFSETQRNKGNFPGRFSGRQFSNSRSEMNVSTLELGDSALYLCASSPTEGLARRNEQFFGPGTRLTVL.

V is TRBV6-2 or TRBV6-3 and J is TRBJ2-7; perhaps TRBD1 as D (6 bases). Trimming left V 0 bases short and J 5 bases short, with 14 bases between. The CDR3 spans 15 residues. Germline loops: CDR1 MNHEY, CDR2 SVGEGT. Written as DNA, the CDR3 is TGTGCCAGCAGTTACTCACTGCAGGGGATCAACGAGCAGTACTTC. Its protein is CASSYSLQGINEQYF.

For the CDR3, the DNA is TGTGCCAGTAGTATAGAAGGGGAGAGGCCCCAGCATTTT. Translated, it gives CASSIEGERPQHF. The V and J genes are TRBV19 and TRBJ1-5, with D possibly being TRBD1 (5 bases). The CDR3 is made up of 13 amino acids. Germline V lookup: CDR1 LNHDA, CDR2 SQIVND (reference sequence). The germline V and J ends were trimmed by 0 bases and 9 bases, with 9 bases remaining between them.

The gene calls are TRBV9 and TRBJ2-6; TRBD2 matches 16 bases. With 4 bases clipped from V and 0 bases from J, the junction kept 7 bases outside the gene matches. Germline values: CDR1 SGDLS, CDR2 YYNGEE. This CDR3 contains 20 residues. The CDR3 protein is CASSKGLAGGSGSGANVLTF. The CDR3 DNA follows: TGTGCCAGCAGCAAGGGACTAGCGGGAGGGTCGGGCTCTGGGGCCAACGTCCTGACTTTC.